This is a list of T cell receptor beta chains from one sample in a study of naive and memory T cell subsets. MiXCR, run by TCRdb on the 5' RACE reads, gives a single entry per CDR3 protein. This table holds over 20,000 distinct CDR3 sequences, around 25% found once. The origin of the receptors is a female donor in good health. The CDR3 runs from the conserved cysteine through the conserved F or W. D genes are given only for firm matches. Size values are once, few and many counts, or a class for expanded clones, and some rows have none.

medium-sized,TRBV3-1,-,TRBJ1-1,12,CASSQGFTEAFF,TGTGCCAGCAGCCAGGGCTTTACTGAAGCTTTCTTT
-,TRBV7-9,-,TRBJ2-5,13,CASSLSPKETQYF,TGTGCCAGCAGCTTATCGCCTAAAGAGACCCAGTACTTC
many,TRBV4-3,-,TRBJ2-7,15,CASSHLQDGSYEQYF,TGCGCCAGCAGCCACCTTCAGGACGGCTCCTACGAGCAGTACTTC
many,TRBV20-1,-,TRBJ1-1,15,CSARGGGTLNTEAFF,TGCAGTGCTAGAGGGGGAGGGACCCTGAACACTGAAGCTTTCTTT
few,TRBV18,TRBD2,TRBJ2-3,14,CATRLAESTDTQYF,TGTGCCACCAGACTAGCAGAGAGCACAGATACGCAGTATTTT
-,TRBV6-5,TRBD2,TRBJ2-4,16,CASSRRSGRAVNIQYF,TGTGCCAGCAGTCGACGAAGCGGGAGGGCTGTAAACATTCAGTACTTC
-,TRBV29-1,-,TRBJ2-3,11,CSGDSTDTQYF,TGCAGCGGTGACAGCACAGATACGCAGTATTTT
-,TRBV5-1,-,TRBJ2-3,16,CASSLADHRGADTQYF,TGCGCCAGCAGCTTGGCGGACCACAGAGGCGCAGATACGCAGTATTTT
many,TRBV7-2,-,TRBJ1-2,13,CASSLPRIYGYTF,TGTGCCAGCAGCTTGCCAAGAATTTATGGCTACACCTTC
-,TRBV20-1,TRBD2,TRBJ2-3,14,CSAGEGGPTDTQYF,TGCAGTGCTGGGGAGGGCGGGCCGACAGATACGCAGTATTTT
few,TRBV6-5,-,TRBJ2-3,14,CASRSLVLTDTQYF,TGTGCCAGCAGATCCCTGGTCCTGACGGATACGCAGTATTTT
-,TRBV20-1,TRBD1,TRBJ1-4,13,CSARDGDREKLFF,TGCAGTGCTAGAGATGGGGACAGGGAGAAACTGTTTTTT
-,TRBV6-5,TRBD1,TRBJ2-2,14,CASSLRQGPGELFF,TGTGCCAGCAGCCTAAGACAGGGGCCCGGGGAGCTGTTTTTT
-,TRBV20-1,-,TRBJ2-7,12,CSARGGDYEQYF,TGCAGTGCGAGAGGGGGGGACTACGAGCAGTACTTC
many,TRBV5-4,-,TRBJ2-7,13,CASSIRDGYEQYF,TGTGCCAGCAGCATACGGGACGGATACGAGCAGTACTTC
few,TRBV5-6,-,TRBJ2-1,15,CASSLGQLRWNEQFF,TGTGCCAGCAGCTTGGGTCAGTTACGGTGGAATGAGCAGTTCTTC
medium-sized,TRBV5-6,-,TRBJ1-2,14,CASSLLGASYGYTF,TGTGCCAGCAGCTTACTAGGGGCGAGCTATGGCTACACCTTC
-,TRBV2,TRBD2,TRBJ2-1,15,CASMGTSGGYNEQFF,TGTGCCAGCATGGGGACTAGCGGGGGCTACAATGAGCAGTTCTTC
medium-sized,TRBV18,TRBD1,TRBJ1-6,14,CASSPGTGKSPLHF,TGTGCCAGCTCACCGGGGACAGGGAAGTCACCCCTCCACTTT
-,TRBV29-1,TRBD1,TRBJ2-3,14,CSGQQGSGTDTQYF,TGCAGCGGCCAACAGGGGTCGGGCACAGATACGCAGTATTTT
-,TRBV20-1,-,TRBJ2-7,13,CSAPIGGFYEQYF,TGCAGTGCCCCAATAGGGGGGTTCTACGAGCAGTACTTC
many,TRBV20-1,-,TRBJ2-5,14,CSASAGGPQETQYF,TGCAGTGCTAGTGCCGGGGGGCCCCAGGAGACCCAGTACTTC
medium-sized,TRBV28,TRBD2,TRBJ2-6,16,CASQRAGDSGANVLTF,TGTGCCTCTCAACGTGCGGGGGACTCTGGGGCCAACGTCCTGACTTTC
few,TRBV6-5,-,TRBJ1-1,13,CASSFRGNTEAFF,TGTGCCAGCAGTTTTAGGGGAAACACTGAAGCTTTCTTT
few,TRBV7-2,TRBD2,TRBJ2-3,13,CASSSSEASGSGF,TGTGCCAGCAGCTCATCAGAGGCTAGCGGGAGTGGTTTT
-,TRBV18,-,TRBJ1-6,15,CASSNLQAVDSPLHF,TGTGCCAGCTCCAATCTCCAGGCGGTCGATTCACCCCTCCACTTT